These T cell receptor beta chains were read from a single sample in a study of Ad26.COV2.S vaccination and SARS-CoV-2 variants. Here immunoSEQ multiplex PCR was the method, and the copy in TCRdb shows in-frame clones only, minus some. The table has 350,000 to 600,000 clones, about 88% seen once; the top ten hold under 2%. The sequencing used peripheral blood, collected in a trial of Ad26.COV2.S vaccine versus placebo. The source of these receptors is a person between 18 and 65 years old who received the Ad26.COV2.S COVID-19 vaccine or a placebo. CDR3s include the opening cysteine and the closing phenylalanine or tryptophan. A D gene is named only where the DNA matches it firmly. Clone size is stated in some rows and not others, as once, few, many or a class when expanded.

clone_size j_call v_call cdr3_length d_call cdr3_nt cdr3_aa
few TRBJ2-7 TRBV6-1 15 NA TGTGCCAGCAGTGAAGCGGCGAGACACTTTTACGAGCAGTACTTC CASSEAARHFYEQYF
NA TRBJ2-3 TRBV3-1/TRBV3-2 15 NA TGTGCCAGCAGAAAGGAGGGGCCCAGCACAGATACGCAGTATTTT CASRKEGPSTDTQYF
few TRBJ1-1 TRBV4-2 14 NA TGTGCCAGCAGCCAAGGACCTATGAACACTGAAGCTTTCTTT CASSQGPMNTEAFF
NA TRBJ1-2 TRBV23-1 13 TRBD1 TGCGCCAGCAGTCACCTCGGACAGGGTGGCTACACCTTC CASSHLGQGGYTF
NA TRBJ1-5 TRBV19 15 NA TGTGCCAGTAGTATACAGGGTAAGAGCAATCAGCCCCAGCATTTT CASSIQGKSNQPQHF
NA TRBJ1-5 TRBV27 14 TRBD1 TGTGCCAGCAGTTTTGGGACAGGCAATCAGCCCCAGCATTTT CASSFGTGNQPQHF
NA TRBJ2-7 TRBV10-2 13 NA TGCGCCAGCAGTTCTTCCCCCCGGTACGAGCAGTACTTC CASSSSPRYEQYF
NA TRBJ1-3 TRBV3-1/TRBV3-2 15 NA TGTGCCAGCAGCCAAGAAGGGGTATCTGGAAACACCATATATTTT CASSQEGVSGNTIYF
NA TRBJ2-7 TRBV4-3 16 NA TGCGCCAGCAGCCAAGCCGCCATAGCTAGCTCCTACGAGCAGTACTTC CASSQAAIASSYEQYF
NA TRBJ1-5 TRBV19 14 NA TGTGCCAGTAGTATAGGTGACTGGGGGCAGCCCCAGCATTTT CASSIGDWGQPQHF
NA TRBJ2-5 TRBV28 13 NA TGTGCCAGCAGTCCTGGTGGGGAAGAGACCCAGTACTTC CASSPGGEETQYF
NA TRBJ2-1 TRBV28 14 TRBD2 TGTGCCAGCAGTGGTAGCGGGATTTCTAATGAGCAGTTCTTC CASSGSGISNEQFF
NA TRBJ1-5 TRBV6-5 14 NA TGTGCCAGCAGTTACACCTATAGCAATCAGCCCCAGCATTTT CASSYTYSNQPQHF
NA TRBJ2-1 TRBV5-4 16 TRBD2 TGTGCCAGCAGCTCCCGGACTAGCGGGGTATACAATGAGCAGTTCTTC CASSSRTSGVYNEQFF
NA TRBJ1-5 TRBV5-5 15 TRBD1 TGTGCCAGCAGCTTGTGGGCAGGGGGTAATCAGCCCCAGCATTTT CASSLWAGGNQPQHF
NA TRBJ2-7 TRBV6-2/TRBV6-3 15 NA TGTGCCAGCAGTTACCTCCGGCAGATCTCCTACGAGCAGTACTTC CASSYLRQISYEQYF
NA TRBJ2-1 TRBV7-3 19 TRBD2 TGTGCCAGCAGCTTAAGGCGGGGTAGCGGGATCCTCTCCTACAATGAGCAGTTCTTC CASSLRRGSGILSYNEQFF
NA TRBJ2-2 TRBV20-1 11 NA TGCAGTGCTAAAAGGGGACCGGGCCTGTTTTTT CSAKRGPGLFF
few TRBJ2-7 TRBV6-2/TRBV6-3 13 NA TGTGCCAGCAGTTACTACTTGGGTCGCGAGCAGTACTTC CASSYYLGREQYF
once TRBJ2-1 TRBV5-1 15 TRBD2 TGCGCCAGCAGCTTGGTTTTAGCGGGGTACAATGAGCAGTTCTTC CASSLVLAGYNEQFF
NA TRBJ1-2 TRBV6-5 15 NA TGTGCCAGCAGTTACTCGGTGGGGCGCAGTGGTGGCTACACCTTC CASSYSVGRSGGYTF
NA TRBJ1-5 TRBV6-6 15 NA TGTGCCAGCGAAGGCAGGGAGGAAGGCAATCAGCCCCAGCATTTT CASEGREEGNQPQHF
NA TRBJ1-2 TRBV7-2 16 NA TGTGCCAGCAGCGCGCGAGGGACGGTGACGGACTATGGCTACACCTTC CASSARGTVTDYGYTF
NA TRBJ2-2 TRBV27 14 TRBD2 TGTGCCAGCAGCAGCGGGAGGATTACCGGGGAGCTGTTTTTT CASSSGRITGELFF
NA TRBJ2-1 TRBV5-1 11 NA TGCGCCAGCAGCTTCTACAATGAGCAGTTCTTC CASSFYNEQFF
NA TRBJ2-1 TRBV27 16 NA TGTGCCAGCAGTTTGAGGGGCGGCAGCTCCTACAATGAGCAGTTCTTC CASSLRGGSSYNEQFF
NA TRBJ2-5 TRBV13 12 NA TGTGCCAGCAGCTTAGGTACGGAGACCCAGTACTTC CASSLGTETQYF
NA TRBJ1-1 TRBV5-1 15 TRBD1 TGCGCCAGCAGCTTGGGGGACAGGCCAGGGGGTGAAGCTTTCTTT CASSLGDRPGGEAFF
once TRBJ2-1 TRBV15 12 NA TGTGCCACCAGCAGATCGGACAATGAGCAGTTCTTC CATSRSDNEQFF
few TRBJ2-7 TRBV19 15 TRBD1 TGTGCCAGTAGTATAGGAGGGACAGAGAATTACGAGCAGTACTTC CASSIGGTENYEQYF
once TRBJ2-7 TRBV27 14 NA TGTGCCAGCAGCTTGACACAGGGTTCCTACGAGCAGTACTTC CASSLTQGSYEQYF
NA TRBJ2-3 TRBV5-1 13 NA TGCGCCAGCACGCCAGGGGCCACAGATACGCAGTATTTT CASTPGATDTQYF
NA TRBJ1-1 TRBV20-1 11 NA TGCAGTGCTAGCGGGGCCACTGAAGCTTTCTTT CSASGATEAFF
NA TRBJ2-7 TRBV7-8 18 TRBD2 TGTGCCAGCAGCCAACGACCTGGGACTAGCGGGAGCTCCTACGAGCAGTACTTC CASSQRPGTSGSSYEQYF
NA TRBJ2-7 TRBV6-5 14 NA TGTGCCAGCAGCCACTCCGGGTCTATCTACGAGCAGTACTTC CASSHSGSIYEQYF
NA TRBJ2-3 TRBV11-2 11 NA TGTGCCAGCAGGGTTTCTGGTACGCAGTATTTT CASRVSGTQYF
NA TRBJ2-1 TRBV2 19 TRBD2 TGTGCCAGCAGTGAACAGGGAAAAGCGGGGGGGAAAAACTACAATGAGCAGTTCTTC CASSEQGKAGGKNYNEQFF
NA TRBJ1-2 TRBV5-1 15 NA TGCGCCAGCAGCGAAAACGGACAGCTGAACTATGGCTACACCTTC CASSENGQLNYGYTF
NA TRBJ1-6 TRBV7-2 17 TRBD1 TGTGCCAGCAGTCCTCCGGGGGGACAGTTATATAATTCACCCCTCCACTTT CASSPPGGQLYNSPLHF